This T cell receptor beta chain appears in the sequencing data of a study of cytomegalovirus exposure and HLA in healthy donors. In the study overall: Within the Caucasian-associated ancestry cluster were under 85% of the approximately 400 genotyped donors.

This clone was seen only a few times. Its antigen is still unknown. The study, taken as a whole, reports: Rarity characterized most TCR sequences, yet some public TCRs appeared in many donors.

This PCR relied on a set of 60 Vbeta primers and 13 Jbeta primers. Some clones are missing from TCRdb's copy, which holds only in-frame ones; the method was immunoSEQ multiplex PCR. The table lists under 60,000 clones, roughly 80% of them singletons, with roughly 3.3% in the top ten. The sequencing sample was made of PBMCs. This receptor was obtained from a woman aged 40 to 49 in good health and CMV-seropositive.

The CDR3 region is CAWDGQGNQPQHF. The CDR3 DNA sequence: TGTGCCTGGGACGGACAGGGCAATCAGCCCCAGCATTTT. The V gene is TRBV30, the J gene TRBJ1-5; TRBD1 matches at 7 bases. CDR3 length: 13 amino acids. V shed 5 bases and J 2 bases; nucleotides not matched to a gene: 3. The germline V gene encodes CDR1 GTSNPN and CDR2 SVGIG (reference sequence). The full variable domain, rest sourced from reference TRBV30 and TRBJ1-5, is SQTIHQWPATLVQPVGSPLSLECTVEGTSNPNLYWYRQAAGRGLQLLFYSVGIGQISSEVPQNLSASRPQDRQFILSSKKLLLSDSGFYLCAWDGQGNQPQHFGDGTRLSIL.